These 27 T cell receptor beta chains originate from one sample sequenced in a study of T cell repertoires in cytomegalovirus infection. Via MiXCR, TCRdb re-called the reads, giving one row per CDR3 protein. The sample shows 450,000 to 600,000 distinct CDR3 sequences, approximately 11% of them seen only once. The sequencing sample was made of PBMCs. The receptors here all came from a human donor in good health (CMV status not recorded). Some clones in this sample may be carry-over from other donors' samples.

The sample holds many counts of this clonotype. The V gene is TRBV11-2, the J gene TRBJ1-2; D is uncertain. The CDR3 extends over 14 amino acids. V lost 5 bases and J 4 bases, leaving 14 bases between the germline ends. Per germline, CDR1 SGHAT and CDR2 FQNNGV. This chain's CDR3 is CASSPPGRGYGYTF. The CDR3 DNA follows: TGTGCCAGCAGCCCGCCGGGTCGAGGCTATGGCTACACCTTC. Using reference TRBV11-2 and TRBJ1-2 for the parts outside the CDR3, the full variable domain is EAGVAQSPRYKIIEKRQSVAFWCNPISGHATLYWYQQILGQGPKLLIQFQNNGVVDDSQLPKDRFSAERLKGVDSTLKIQPAKLEDSAVYLCASSPPGRGYGYTFGSGTRLTVV.

Many counts were recorded for this clonotype. This chain links TRBV7-9 with TRBJ2-5, with 8 bases identical to TRBD2. The germline V gene encodes CDR1 SEHNR and CDR2 FQNEAQ (reference sequence). The CDR3 has 17 amino acids. The trim removed 2 bases at V and 3 bases at J, leaving 11 bases unmatched. In nucleotides, the CDR3 is TGTGCCAGCAGCTTAACGATTGGACTAGCCGCAGAAGAGACCCAGTACTTC. It yields the protein CASSLTIGLAAEETQYF.

This clonotype was recorded at least ten times. The rearrangement joins TRBV5-1 to TRBJ2-3, with 9 bases that match TRBD2. There are 16 residues in the CDR3. Germline V gene data show CDR1 as SGHRS and CDR2 as YFSETQ. V was clipped by 4 bases and J by 3 bases; unmatched bases: 9. CDR3 amino acids: CASSTSGGPRTDTQYF. CDR3 in DNA: TGCGCCAGCAGCACCAGCGGGGGGCCCCGAACAGATACGCAGTATTTT.

This clonotype came up a few times. The gene calls are TRBV5-5 and TRBJ2-1; 12 bases are a match to TRBD2. There are 17 residues in the CDR3. V lost 3 bases and J lost 8; bases outside the gene matches: 12. Germline CDR1 is SGHKS and CDR2 is YYEKEE (reference sequence). The CDR3 region is CASSWQPGTSGLYEQFF. CDR3 bases: TGTGCCAGCAGCTGGCAACCCGGGACTAGCGGGTTGTATGAGCAGTTCTTC.

This clonotype was recorded at least ten times. CDR3 in DNA: TGTGCCAGCAGTTTAGTTGGAAGGATCGGGTCCTATAATTCACCCCTCCACTTT. Translated, it gives CASSLVGRIGSYNSPLHF. This chain connects TRBV28 to TRBJ1-6; D is unclear. CDR1 MDHEN and CDR2 SYDVKM come from the germline V gene. This CDR3 has 18 amino acids. The germline V and J ends were trimmed by 2 bases and 1 base, with 15 bases remaining between them.

This clonotype appeared a few times. The rearrangement joins TRBV3-1 to TRBJ1-1; TRBD1 matches 7 bases. Germline loops: CDR1 LGHDT, CDR2 YNNKEL (reference sequence). The V gene end was trimmed by 4 bases and the J gene end by 11 bases; junction bases not matched to a gene: 10. This CDR3 spans 13 amino acids. CDR3 DNA: TGTGCCAGCAGCCCAGCCGGACAGGCGGAGGCTTTCTTT. Amino acids: CASSPAGQAEAFF.

This chain joins TRBV28 and TRBJ1-2, with a weak D call TRBD1 (6 bases). Germline V gene lookup returns CDR1 MDHEN and CDR2 SYDVKM. The CDR3 sequence is 14 residues long. V lost 1 base and J 5 bases, leaving 11 bases between the germline ends. CDR3 in amino acids: CASSLSDRTYGYTF. The CDR3 region has the DNA TGTGCCAGCAGTTTATCCGACAGGACTTATGGCTACACCTTC.

This clonotype appeared a single time. This clone may be a read error of a much larger clone one base away. The chain combines TRBV3-1 with TRBJ2-1; 10 nucleotides line up with TRBD1. Germline V CDR1 and CDR2: LGHDT, YNNKEL (reference sequence). This CDR3 has 16 amino acids. The CDR3 loop is CASSQEASTGGNDQFF. The CDR3 bases are TGTGCCAGCAGCCAAGAGGCATCGACAGGGGGCAATGACCAGTTCTTC.

This clonotype was seen many times. V gene TRBV29-1 combines with J gene TRBJ2-3, with TRBD1 matching 8 bases. Germline CDR1 is SQVTM and CDR2 is ANQGSEA. V was clipped by 7 bases and J by 2 bases; unmatched bases: 5. CDR3 length: 13 residues. CDR3 sequence: CSGGTGFTDTQYF. In DNA, the CDR3 is TGCAGCGGGGGGACAGGCTTCACAGATACGCAGTATTTT.

This rearrangement joins TRBV19 to TRBJ2-5; TRBD1 agrees at 7 bases. The CDR3 is 14 residues long. Trimming took 4 bases from V and 4 from J; bases not matched to a gene: 6. Germline V CDR1 and CDR2: LNHDA, SQIVND (reference sequence). The CDR3 nucleotides are TGTGCCAGTAGTACAGGGGGATTTTCAGAGACCCAGTACTTC. Residues: CASSTGGFSETQYF.

CDR3 sequence reads: CSAEGGDSAYNEQFF. CDR3 nucleotides: TGCAGTGCTGAAGGCGGGGACAGTGCCTACAATGAGCAGTTCTTC. The V call is TRBV20-1, the J call TRBJ2-1, with TRBD1 as a possible D gene (7 bases). CDR1 and CDR2 (germline): DFQATT, SNEGSKA (reference sequence). Trimming pared 5 bases from V and 2 bases from J, leaving 16 bases between. The CDR3 is 15 residues long.

Many counts were recorded for this clonotype. The chain links TRBV29-1 to TRBJ2-1; TRBD1 agrees at 7 bases. Unmatched junction bases numbered 8, after V lost 6 bases and J lost 9 bases. CDR3 length: 12 amino acids. Per the germline V gene, CDR1 is SQVTM and CDR2 is ANQGSEA. The CDR3 loop is CSVVQGLGEQFF. The CDR3 region has the DNA TGCAGCGTAGTACAGGGGTTAGGTGAGCAGTTCTTC.

In its sample, this clonotype was seen a few times. Here the CDR3 reads CASTYRRGASYNEQFF. The CDR3 DNA reads TGTGCCAGCACCTACAGGCGGGGGGCTTCCTACAATGAGCAGTTCTTC. This chain joins TRBV6-1 and TRBJ2-1; 8 nucleotides line up with TRBD2. Germline V gene lookup returns CDR1 MNHNS and CDR2 SASEGT. This CDR3 region has 16 residues. Unmatched junction bases numbered 9, after V lost 7 bases and J lost 1 base.

The chain carries TRBV4-1 and TRBJ2-2; D is ambiguous. This CDR3 spans 13 amino acids. The ends were cut back, 8 bases at V and 6 bases at J, with 13 bases in the middle. Germline V gene sequence: CDR1 MGHRA, CDR2 YSYEKL. For the CDR3, the DNA is TGCGCCAGCGAGACTTCCCGGTCCGGGGAGCTGTTTTTT. Translating it yields CASETSRSGELFF.

This clonotype was seen many times. V gene TRBV28 combines with J gene TRBJ1-1, with 11 bases aligning to TRBD1. This CDR3 has 15 amino acids. Germline CDR1 reads MDHEN; CDR2 reads SYDVKM. Trimming took 5 bases from V and 8 from J; bases not matched to a gene: 10. The CDR3 DNA sequence: TGTGCCAGCAGTCCGGGGGGACAGGGGGTTCCCGAAGCTTTCTTT. Amino acids: CASSPGGQGVPEAFF.

This clonotype was seen many times. One junction end disagrees with the germline gene, perhaps due to a read error. The chain joins TRBV5-1 to TRBJ2-3; 8 positions match TRBD1. The CDR3 extends over 14 amino acids. CDR1 is SGHRS, CDR2 YFSETQ, per germline. CDR3 DNA: TGTGCCAGCAGCTTAGGACAGGGTAGAGATACGCAGTATTTT. It codes for CASSLGQGRDTQYF.

This clonotype has a handful of counts. The chain uses TRBV2 and TRBJ2-2; no clear D. With 6 bases removed from V and 2 bases from J, the gap between germline ends came to 10 bases. This CDR3 has 14 amino acids. Germline V gives CDR1 SNHLY, CDR2 FYNNEI. The CDR3 DNA sequence: TGTGCCAGCAGGTTAGGCGAAAACACCGGGGAGCTGTTTTTT. Protein sequence: CASRLGENTGELFF.

This clonotype was seen a few times. V gene TRBV29-1 combines with J gene TRBJ2-3, with a weak D call TRBD2 (5 bases). Trimming shortened V by 6 bases and J by 3 bases, and 10 bases separated the two germline ends. The CDR3 has 12 amino acids. The germline CDR1 and CDR2 sequences are SQVTM and ANQGSEA. The CDR3 reads CSVWRRTDTQYF. CDR3 DNA: TGCAGCGTCTGGAGGAGGACAGATACGCAGTATTTT.

This clonotype was counted ten times or more. CDR3 bases: TGTGCCAGCAGCTTAAACGGGAGAAGGACTGAAGCTTTCTTT. Its translation: CASSLNGRRTEAFF. The gene calls are TRBV7-2 and TRBJ1-1; D not certain. The CDR3 is made up of 14 amino acids. CDR1 is SGHTA and CDR2 is FQGNSA in the germline V gene. Trimming removed 2 bases from V and 5 bases from J, with 12 bases in between.

Concerning this clonotype: Given a much more abundant clone one base away, this may be a read error. The gene calls are TRBV7-9 and TRBJ2-3, with 7 nucleotides matching TRBD2. Germline V lookup: CDR1 SEHNR, CDR2 FQNEAQ (reference sequence). With V trimmed by 3 bases and J by 2 bases, 8 bases remained unmatched. The CDR3 runs 16 residues. The CDR3 region has the DNA TGTGCCAGCAGCTTCCGGGGAGCGGGAAACACAGATACGCAGTATTTT. Its protein product is CASSFRGAGNTDTQYF. Full variable domain (rest looked up from reference TRBV7-9 and TRBJ2-3): DTGVSQNPRHKITKRGQNVTFRCDPISEHNRLYWYRQTLGQGPEFLTYFQNEAQLEKSRLLSDRFSAERPKGSFSTLEIQRTEQGDSAMYLCASSFRGAGNTDTQYFGPGTRLTVL.

This chain connects TRBV28 to TRBJ2-5; TRBD2 matches at 7 bases. CDR3 length equals 13 residues. Germline assignment: CDR1 MDHEN and CDR2 SYDVKM. V lost 10 bases to trimming and J lost 5 bases; unmatched junction nucleotides: 10. The chain's CDR3 is CATSGGPIETQYF. CDR3 in DNA: TGTGCCACTTCGGGGGGACCCATCGAGACCCAGTACTTC. Drawing the rest from reference TRBV28 and TRBJ2-5, the complete variable domain is DVKVTQSSRYLVKRTGEKVFLECVQDMDHENMFWYRQDPGLGLRLIYFSYDVKMKEKGDIPEGYSVSREKKERFSLILESASTNQTSMYLCATSGGPIETQYFGPGTRLLVL.

This clonotype appeared many times. The chain uses TRBV3-1 and TRBJ1-1; a weak D match, TRBD1 (5 bases). In germline, CDR1 is LGHDT, CDR2 YNNKEL (reference sequence). CDR3 length equals 14 residues. Between the trimmed V and J ends, which lost 0 bases and 1 base, there was a span of 6 bases. CDR3 amino acids: CASSQDGTNTEAFF. CDR3 DNA sequence: TGTGCCAGCAGCCAAGATGGGACGAACACTGAAGCTTTCTTT.

This clonotype was counted many times. This chain connects TRBV10-3 to TRBJ1-5; D remains unclear. V dropped 6 bases and J dropped 1 base, with 13 bases sitting between them. This CDR3 comprises 15 residues. CDR1 and CDR2 (germline): ENHRY, SYGVKD. CDR3 sequence: CAISSDTLSNQPQHF. The CDR3 DNA reads TGTGCCATCAGCTCCGACACTCTGAGCAATCAGCCCCAGCATTTT.

This clonotype was found a few times. The rearrangement joins TRBV18 to TRBJ1-1; D call uncertain. The CDR3 covers 15 residues. Germline V gives CDR1 KGHSH, CDR2 LQKENI. V gave up 5 bases and J gave up 4 bases, with 17 bases separating them. The CDR3 loop is CASSSWTIQRTEAFF. The CDR3, as DNA: TGTGCCAGCTCATCGTGGACTATCCAGCGCACTGAAGCTTTCTTT.

This chain joins TRBV5-5 and TRBJ2-2; TRBD1 might be the D (5 bases). Trimming cost V 0 bases and J 6 bases, with 12 bases left between them. The CDR3 totals 15 residues. Germline V gene sequence: CDR1 SGHKS, CDR2 YYEKEE (reference sequence). The CDR3 protein is CASSLAPRDPGELFF. The CDR3 nucleotides read TGTGCCAGCAGCTTGGCTCCCAGGGATCCCGGGGAGCTGTTTTTT.

Regarding this clonotype: This may be a read error, as it is one base from a much larger clone. The V call is TRBV7-4, the J call TRBJ1-2; D is undetermined. This CDR3 is built from 11 residues. Germline V gene sequence: CDR1 SGHVT, CDR2 SQSDAQ. The CDR3: CAAGKYIGYTF. CDR3 DNA sequence: TGTGCAGCGGGGAAGTACATTGGCTACACCTTC.

This clonotype occurred many times. The chain is built from TRBV5-4 and TRBJ2-1; a weak D match, TRBD1 (6 bases). The CDR3 loop spans 15 amino acids. Looked up from germline, CDR1 is SGHNT and CDR2 is YYREEE (reference sequence). V shed 10 bases and J shed 0 bases, with 17 bases lying between them. DNA for the CDR3: TGTGCCTACCAGCAGGGGAAAGCCTCCTACAATGAGCAGTTCTTC. It yields the protein CAYQQGKASYNEQFF.